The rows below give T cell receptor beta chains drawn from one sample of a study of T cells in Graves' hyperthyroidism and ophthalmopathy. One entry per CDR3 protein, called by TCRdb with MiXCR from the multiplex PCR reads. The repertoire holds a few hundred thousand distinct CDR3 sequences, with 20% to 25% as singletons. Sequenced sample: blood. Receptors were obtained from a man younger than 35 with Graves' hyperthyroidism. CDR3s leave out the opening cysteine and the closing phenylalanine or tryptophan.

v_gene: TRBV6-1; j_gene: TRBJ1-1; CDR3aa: ASTQGGEAF
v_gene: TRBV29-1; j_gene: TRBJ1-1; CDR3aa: SVEKAGLGGGAF
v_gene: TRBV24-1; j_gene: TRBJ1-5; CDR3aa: ATSVASNQPQH
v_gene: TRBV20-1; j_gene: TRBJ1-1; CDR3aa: SAREDRDREAF
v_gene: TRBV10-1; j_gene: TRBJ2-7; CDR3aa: ASSESGRSEQY
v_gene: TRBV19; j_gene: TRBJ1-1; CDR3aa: VTTQNTEAF
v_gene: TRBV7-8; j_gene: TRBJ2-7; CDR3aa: ASSLGGTGIHEQY
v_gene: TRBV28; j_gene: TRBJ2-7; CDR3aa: ASSPLDSPSSYEQY
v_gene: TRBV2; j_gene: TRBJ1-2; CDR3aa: ASTGWGMHYGYT
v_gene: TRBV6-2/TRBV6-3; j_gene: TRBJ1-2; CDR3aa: ASSPRLIDRGEGYT
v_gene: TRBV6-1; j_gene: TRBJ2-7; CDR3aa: ASSESPGRLYEQY
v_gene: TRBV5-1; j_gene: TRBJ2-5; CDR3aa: ASRPGQGRETQY
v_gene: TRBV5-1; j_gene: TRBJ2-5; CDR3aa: ASSLQSGGDETQY
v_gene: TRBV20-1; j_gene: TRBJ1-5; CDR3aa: SAPRVGGWGNQPQH
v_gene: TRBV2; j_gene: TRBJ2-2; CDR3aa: ASSASVNTGELF
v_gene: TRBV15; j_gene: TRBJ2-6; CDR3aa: ATSSDGSGANVLT
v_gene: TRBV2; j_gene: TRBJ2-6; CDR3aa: ASSSGQGASGANVLT
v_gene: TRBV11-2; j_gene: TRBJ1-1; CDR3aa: ASSSLDRDMNTEAF
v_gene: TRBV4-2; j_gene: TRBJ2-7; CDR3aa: ASSRDRGAYEQY
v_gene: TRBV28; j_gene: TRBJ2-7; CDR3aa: ASIQGGRYEQY
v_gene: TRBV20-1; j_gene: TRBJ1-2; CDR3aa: SAGSRAHRYGYT
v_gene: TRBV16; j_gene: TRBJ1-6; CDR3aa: ASSPFRGDRANSPLH
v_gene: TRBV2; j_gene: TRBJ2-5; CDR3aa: ASILTWGERKTQY
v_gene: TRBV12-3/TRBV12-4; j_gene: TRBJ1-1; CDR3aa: ASSLRQGGGTEAF
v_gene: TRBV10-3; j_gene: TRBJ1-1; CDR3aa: AISGGLNTEAF
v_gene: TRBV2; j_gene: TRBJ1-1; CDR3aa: ASSDTWTEAF
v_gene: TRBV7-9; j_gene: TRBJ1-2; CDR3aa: ASSGHRDGYT
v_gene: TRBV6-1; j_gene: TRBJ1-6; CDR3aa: ASSEVPPGQAHSPLH
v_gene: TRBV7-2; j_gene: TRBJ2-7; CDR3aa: ASSLAFGRSYEQY
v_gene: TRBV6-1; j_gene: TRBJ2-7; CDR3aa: ASSLRDPTYEQY
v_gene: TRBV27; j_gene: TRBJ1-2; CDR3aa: ASRPWGVNYGYT
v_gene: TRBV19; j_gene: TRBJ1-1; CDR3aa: ASTQTRGTEAF
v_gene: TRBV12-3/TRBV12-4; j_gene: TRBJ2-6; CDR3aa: ASSTVEGGPGANVLT
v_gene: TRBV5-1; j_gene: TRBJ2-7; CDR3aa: ASSLAGEYEQY
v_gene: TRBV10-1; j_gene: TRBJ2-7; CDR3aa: ASEGTSGGANSYEQY
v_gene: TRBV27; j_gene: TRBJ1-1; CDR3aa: ASSKDRGGTEAF
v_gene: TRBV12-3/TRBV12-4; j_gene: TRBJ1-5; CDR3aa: ATGDSNQPQH
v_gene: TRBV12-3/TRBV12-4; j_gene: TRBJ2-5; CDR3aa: ASSPRQGSRAQY
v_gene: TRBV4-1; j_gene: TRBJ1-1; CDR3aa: ASSLLGSAAF
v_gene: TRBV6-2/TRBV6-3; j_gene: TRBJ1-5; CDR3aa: ASSPGNNQPQH
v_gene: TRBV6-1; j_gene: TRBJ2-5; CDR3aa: ASRPNPGLSLQETQY
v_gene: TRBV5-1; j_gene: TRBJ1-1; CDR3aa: ASYPQSQTNTEAF
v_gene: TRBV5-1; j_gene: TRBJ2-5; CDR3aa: ASSLGTGQQETEY
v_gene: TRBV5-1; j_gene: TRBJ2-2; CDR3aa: ASSLDLAGVHTGELF
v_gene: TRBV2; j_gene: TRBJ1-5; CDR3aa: ASSGSSPDNQPQH
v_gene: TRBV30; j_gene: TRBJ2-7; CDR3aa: AWAWTGASEQY
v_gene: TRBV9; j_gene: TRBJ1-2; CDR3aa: ACSAFLRDYGYT
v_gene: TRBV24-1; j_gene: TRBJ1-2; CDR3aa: ATSDSFRDYGYT
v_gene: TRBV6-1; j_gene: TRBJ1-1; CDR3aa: ASSVAAGAEAF